This passage covers 30 T cell receptor beta chains from one sample sequenced in a study of T cells in localized non-small cell lung cancer. Profiling relied on immunoSEQ multiplex PCR, and the TCRdb table lists in-frame clones only, not all of them. The sample shows 75,000 to 80,000 clones, about 84% of them seen only once. Sample: peripheral blood, taken before any cancer treatment. The receptors come from a female donor over 55 with stage I lung adenocarcinoma.

This clone has only a few counts. The rearrangement uses TRBV10-3 and TRBJ2-3, with a weak D call TRBD2 (7 bases). This CDR3 is built from 17 residues. Trimming took 0 bases from V and 6 from J, leaving 19 bases between them. Germline V gene data show CDR1 as ENHRY and CDR2 as SYGVKD. This CDR3 is CAISESRGGDRPDTQYF. CDR3 coding DNA: TGTGCCATCAGTGAGTCAAGGGGGGGGGACCGGCCCGATACGCAGTATTTT.

The chain carries TRBV4-2 and TRBJ2-1; TRBD2 is a possible D gene (7 bases). Germline CDR1 is LGHNA and CDR2 is YNFKEQ. This CDR3 has 17 amino acids. V lost 1 base and J 9 bases, leaving 22 bases between the germline ends. This chain's CDR3 is CASSQVRAGGGSGEQFF. The CDR3 DNA sequence: TGTGCCAGCAGCCAAGTAAGAGCTGGCGGGGGCTCCGGTGAGCAGTTCTTC.

The sample holds one count of this clone. The genes are TRBV7-3 and TRBJ2-3; TRBD2 matches 13 bases. The CDR3 loop spans 14 amino acids. Germline V gives CDR1 SGHTA, CDR2 FQGTGA. The J segment lost 6 bases and the V segment lost 4 bases, leaving 1 base of the junction unmatched. For the CDR3, the DNA is TGTGCCAGCAGCTCGGGACTAGCGGGGGATACGCAGTATTTT. Its protein product is CASSSGLAGDTQYF.

Only a few counts were recorded for this clone. The rearrangement joins TRBV11-2 to TRBJ1-5; D is undetermined. The V and J ends lost 0 bases and 9 bases respectively, with 9 bases between them. The CDR3 sequence is 13 residues long. Per the germline V gene, CDR1 is SGHAT and CDR2 is FQNNGV. In nucleotides, the CDR3 is TGTGCCAGCAGCTTAGAGTCTCTTCGGCCCCAGCATTTT. Protein: CASSLESLRPQHF.

The V gene is TRBV5-5, the J gene TRBJ1-5; D is undetermined. CDR3 length: 15 residues. Germline CDR1 is SGHKS and CDR2 is YYEKEE (reference sequence). Trimming cost V 0 bases and J 3 bases, with 10 bases left between them. The CDR3 DNA is TGTGCCAGCAGCTTGGCGGCAGCCTACAATCAGCCCCAGCATTTT. Its translation is CASSLAAAYNQPQHF.

DNA of the CDR3: TGTGCCAGCACGCCCGAGGGGAGGGGCAATCAGCCCCAGCATTTT. Its translation is CASTPEGRGNQPQHF. V gene TRBV28 combines with J gene TRBJ1-5; a possible D gene is TRBD1 (5 bases). The ends were cut back, 7 bases at V and 2 bases at J, with 15 bases in the middle. Germline values: CDR1 MDHEN, CDR2 SYDVKM. The CDR3 spans 15 residues.

By its share, this clone is medium-sized. The chain combines TRBV28 with TRBJ2-5; maybe TRBD1 (6 bases). This CDR3 has 14 residues. Looked up from germline, CDR1 is MDHEN and CDR2 is SYDVKM. Trimming stripped 4 bases from V and 3 bases from J, with 12 bases between. CDR3 region: CASSSYAGEETQYF. DNA of the CDR3: TGTGCCAGCAGTTCCTACGCAGGGGAAGAGACCCAGTACTTC.

This rearrangement joins TRBV4-2 to TRBJ1-3; D perhaps matches TRBD1 (6 bases). Germline lookup yields CDR1 LGHNA and CDR2 YNFKEQ. The CDR3 is made up of 18 amino acids. Trimming removed 4 bases from V and 2 bases from J, with 21 bases in between. The CDR3 protein is CASSPPRDEQGTGNTIYF. The CDR3 DNA follows: TGTGCCAGCAGCCCTCCCCGCGACGAACAGGGAACTGGAAACACCATATATTTT.

The chain employs TRBV30 and TRBJ2-3; 7 bases are shared with TRBD2. Germline-derived CDR1 and CDR2 are GTSNPN and SVGIG (reference sequence). V lost 7 bases and J lost 0; bases outside the gene matches: 10. The CDR3 covers 15 residues. The CDR3 loop is CASRRLASSTDTQYF. The CDR3 DNA reads TGTGCCTCCCGCCGACTAGCATCTAGCACAGATACGCAGTATTTT. Complete variable domain (other parts from reference TRBV30 and TRBJ2-3): SQTIHQWPATLVQPVGSPLSLECTVEGTSNPNLYWYRQAAGRGLQLLFYSVGIGQISSEVPQNLSASRPQDRQFILSSKKLLLSDSGFYLCASRRLASSTDTQYFGPGTRLTVL.

The chain joins TRBV5-1 to TRBJ2-2; D possibly corresponds to TRBD2 (5 bases). Trimming stripped 4 bases from V and 0 bases from J, with 10 bases between. The CDR3 has 15 amino acids. Germline CDR1 SGHRS, CDR2 YFSETQ. The CDR3 protein is CASSMDSPNTGELFF. CDR3 sequence (DNA): TGCGCCAGCAGCATGGACTCCCCGAACACCGGGGAGCTGTTTTTT. The full variable domain, completed using reference TRBV5-1 and TRBJ2-2, is KAGVTQTPRYLIKTRGQQVTLSCSPISGHRSVSWYQQTPGQGLQFLFEYFSETQRNKGNFPGRFSGRQFSNSRSEMNVSTLELGDSALYLCASSMDSPNTGELFFGEGSRLTVL.

This chain joins TRBV7-6 and TRBJ1-1, with D perhaps TRBD1 (6 bases). Trimming cost V 0 bases and J 5 bases, with 10 bases left between them. This CDR3 has 14 amino acids. The germline V gene has CDR1 SGHVS and CDR2 FNYEAQ. This CDR3 is CASSLALGGTEAFF. The CDR3 DNA follows: TGTGCCAGCAGCTTAGCCCTAGGGGGTACTGAAGCTTTCTTT.

The CDR3 DNA sequence: TGTGCCAGCAGCGTAGTCGGCAGGGACGGCTACACCTTC. It yields the protein CASSVVGRDGYTF. The V gene is TRBV9, the J gene TRBJ1-2, with a possible D match to TRBD1 (5 bases). In germline, CDR1 is SGDLS, CDR2 YYNGEE. Trimming left V 0 bases short and J 8 bases short, with 11 bases between. This CDR3 contains 13 residues.

This chain links TRBV27 with TRBJ2-7, with TRBD2 matching 10 bases. CDR3 length: 13 residues. Looked up from germline, CDR1 is MNHEY and CDR2 is SMNVEV (reference sequence). The V gene end was trimmed by 6 bases and the J gene end by 2 bases; junction bases not matched to a gene: 1. The CDR3 sequence: CASSTSGAYEQYF. In DNA form, the CDR3 reads TGTGCCAGCAGCACTAGCGGGGCCTACGAGCAGTACTTC.

The chain recombines TRBV11-2 with TRBJ1-5; perhaps TRBD1 as D (5 bases). In germline, CDR1 is SGHAT, CDR2 FQNNGV. Trimming left V 1 base short and J 6 bases short, with 7 bases between. CDR3 size: 13 residues. This CDR3 is CASSLGTFQPQHF. In nucleotides, the CDR3 is TGTGCCAGCAGCTTAGGGACATTTCAGCCCCAGCATTTT.

The rearrangement joins TRBV18 to TRBJ2-1, with 10 bases that match TRBD2. Per germline, CDR1 KGHSH and CDR2 LQKENI. V gave up 0 bases and J gave up 4 bases; unmatched junction bases: 6. The CDR3 length is 17 residues. CDR3 DNA: TGTGCCAGCTCACCACCGTACGCTAGCGGGGGATACAATGAGCAGTTCTTC. As protein: CASSPPYASGGYNEQFF.

This clone was counted once. The chain links TRBV12-5 to TRBJ1-5; TRBD1 aligns across 9 bases. Trimming cost V 4 bases and J 6 bases; bases outside gene matches: 7. The CDR3 runs to 15 residues. From germline, CDR1 is LGHNT and CDR2 FRNRAP. CDR3 DNA sequence: TGTGCTAGTGGTTCTGGACAGGGGCAGAGTCAGCCCCAGCATTTT. Translating gives CASGSGQGQSQPQHF.

The chain is built from TRBV28 and TRBJ2-7, with 10 bases lining up with TRBD2. This CDR3 is built from 17 residues. With 7 bases clipped from V and 2 bases from J, the junction kept 14 bases outside the gene matches. Germline values: CDR1 MDHEN, CDR2 SYDVKM. In nucleotides, the CDR3 is TGTGCCAGCACAAATCCACAGGGCCTAGCGGGAGCCTACGAGCAGTACTTC. This sequence encodes CASTNPQGLAGAYEQYF.

This chain connects TRBV28 to TRBJ1-1, with D uncertain. Germline CDR1 is MDHEN and CDR2 is SYDVKM. The CDR3 extends over 14 amino acids. With 1 base removed from V and 1 base from J, the gap between germline ends came to 7 bases. The CDR3: CASSLLSGNTEAFF. CDR3 nucleotide sequence: TGTGCCAGCAGTTTATTATCAGGGAACACTGAAGCTTTCTTT.

This clone has just one count. The V and J genes are TRBV6-1 and TRBJ2-7, with TRBD2 matching over 8 bases. The ends lost 6 bases at V and 3 bases at J; junction bases unmatched: 10. Germline CDR1 is MNHNS and CDR2 is SASEGT. The CDR3 is made up of 15 amino acids. The CDR3 DNA follows: TGTGCCAGCAGCCTCGGGTCTAGCGGGCTCTACGAGCAGTACTTC. Translation: CASSLGSSGLYEQYF.

The chain joins TRBV6-5 to TRBJ2-5; TRBD2 is a possible D gene (6 bases). The CDR3 extends over 13 amino acids. Germline CDR1 reads MNHEY; CDR2 reads SVGAGI. Trimming pared 6 bases from V and 5 bases from J, leaving 13 bases between. The CDR3 DNA reads as TGTGCCAGCAGCTCTGGGACTTGGGAGACCCAGTACTTC. Protein sequence: CASSSGTWETQYF.

The V gene is TRBV7-7, the J gene TRBJ2-5; D remains ambiguous. The V end lost 3 bases, the J end lost 5 bases, and 10 bases lay between the germline ends. The CDR3 has 13 residues. Per the germline V gene, CDR1 is SSHAT and CDR2 is FNYEAQ (reference sequence). The CDR3 region is CASSFGSRETQYF. DNA of the CDR3: TGTGCCAGCAGCTTCGGTAGTAGGGAGACCCAGTACTTC. Using reference TRBV7-7 and TRBJ2-5 for the parts outside the CDR3, the full variable domain is GAGVSQSPRYKVTKRGQDVTLRCDPISSHATLYWYQQALGQGPEFLTYFNYEAQPDKSGLPSDRFSAERPEGSISTLTIQRTEQRDSAMYRCASSFGSRETQYFGPGTRLLVL.

J is TRBJ2-7 and V is TRBV11-3, with 11 bases aligning to TRBD1. This CDR3 region has 14 residues. Germline values: CDR1 SGHNT, CDR2 YENEEA. With V trimmed by 3 bases and J by 6 bases, 4 bases remained unmatched. CDR3: CASSFGTGGGEQYF. Written as DNA, the CDR3 is TGTGCCAGCAGCTTCGGGACAGGGGGAGGCGAGCAGTACTTC. Variable domain in full (rest from reference TRBV11-3 and TRBJ2-7): EAGVVQSPRYKIIEKKQPVAFWCNPISGHNTLYWYLQNLGQGPELLIRYENEEAVDDSQLPKDRFSAERLKGVDSTLKIQPAELGDSAVYLCASSFGTGGGEQYFGPGTRLTVT.

The V call is TRBV5-4, the J call TRBJ1-2; maybe TRBD1 (5 bases). The CDR3 runs 15 residues. Germline values: CDR1 SGHNT, CDR2 YYREEE (reference sequence). Between the trimmed V and J ends, which lost 0 bases and 4 bases, there was a span of 13 bases. The CDR3 spells CASSLEGTGSYGYTF. The CDR3 nucleotides are TGTGCCAGCAGCTTGGAGGGGACTGGAAGCTATGGCTACACCTTC. The full variable domain, completed using reference TRBV5-4 and TRBJ1-2, is ETGVTQSPTHLIKTRGQQVTLRCSSQSGHNTVSWYQQALGQGPQFIFQYYREEENGRGNFPPRFSGLQFPNYSSELNVNALELDDSALYLCASSLEGTGSYGYTFGSGTRLTVV.

The chain uses TRBV4-1 and TRBJ2-2; 10 bases fit TRBD2. The CDR3 is 17 amino acids. The V gene end was trimmed by 0 bases and the J gene end by 6 bases; junction bases not matched to a gene: 7. Germline assignment: CDR1 MGHRA and CDR2 YSYEKL. CDR3: CASSQENAGLAAGELFF. Written as DNA, the CDR3 is TGCGCCAGCAGCCAAGAAAACGCCGGACTAGCGGCCGGGGAGCTGTTTTTT.

This chain connects TRBV1 to TRBJ2-3; TRBD2, the table's D call, lacks a check against the DNA. TRBV1 is a listed pseudogene. The CDR3 contains 15 residues. In DNA form, the CDR3 reads TGCACCAGCAGCCAAGATAGCGGGAGCACAGATACGCAGTATTTT. Translated, it gives CTSSQDSGSTDTQYF.

V usage is TRBV19 and J usage is TRBJ1-1, with D unclear. The germline gives CDR1 LNHDA, CDR2 SQIVND (reference sequence). The CDR3 sequence is 15 residues long. Trimming pared 2 bases from V and 2 bases from J, leaving 12 bases between. This chain's CDR3 is CASSILEAANTEAFF. CDR3 DNA: TGTGCCAGTAGTATACTGGAGGCGGCAAACACTGAAGCTTTCTTT.

The V and J genes are TRBV19 and TRBJ2-3; D not certain. Trimming cost V 5 bases and J 0 bases, with 3 bases left between them. The CDR3 runs to 12 residues. Per the germline V gene, CDR1 is LNHDA and CDR2 is SQIVND (reference sequence). The CDR3 DNA reads as TGTGCCAGTAGTCCTAGCACAGATACGCAGTATTTT. Its translation: CASSPSTDTQYF.

This sequence joins TRBV5-4 and TRBJ2-1, with D uncertain. The CDR3 totals 13 residues. Per germline, CDR1 SGHNT and CDR2 YYREEE (reference sequence). V was clipped by 0 bases and J by 5 bases, with 6 bases between them. CDR3 sequence reads: CASSLVSDNEQFF. Here the CDR3 DNA reads TGTGCCAGCAGCTTGGTCAGTGACAATGAGCAGTTCTTC.

CDR3 in amino acids: CASRKDREGGYTF. The CDR3, as DNA: TGCGCCAGCAGAAAAGACAGGGAAGGGGGCTACACCTTC. The chain recombines TRBV5-1 with TRBJ1-2, with 7 bases aligning to TRBD1. Unmatched junction bases numbered 9, after V lost 5 bases and J lost 8 bases. Germline V lookup: CDR1 SGHRS, CDR2 YFSETQ. The CDR3 covers 13 residues.

The rearrangement uses TRBV10-3 and TRBJ2-3, with D possibly being TRBD1 (6 bases). Deletions cut 2 bases from V and 6 bases from J, with 18 bases between. CDR1 is ENHRY, CDR2 SYGVKD, per germline. The CDR3 is 16 amino acids. The CDR3 DNA sequence: TGTGCCATCAGTGAGGGACAACTAGGGGGTATGGATACGCAGTATTTT. Amino acid sequence: CAISEGQLGGMDTQYF.